A selection of T cell receptor beta chains follows, all from one sample in a study of radiotherapy plus CTLA-4 blockade in lung cancer. Clones were sequenced by immunoSEQ multiplex PCR, and TCRdb holds only the in-frame ones, with some missing. Altogether about 60,000 clones are present, about 80% being singletons, with the ten largest covering approximately 4.3%. The sequencing used peripheral blood, collected from a patient treated with radiotherapy plus ipilimumab. Receptor source: a human donor with non-small cell lung cancer who had a partial response to radiotherapy plus ipilimumab. CDR3s include the opening cysteine and the closing phenylalanine or tryptophan. Fields, in order: V gene, D gene, clone size, J gene, CDR3 protein, CDR3 DNA. The D gene is left open where the match is weak. A row's size may be missing; if present it is once, few, many or a size class.

V: TRBV7-6; D: TRBD2; size: .; J: TRBJ2-3; CDR3: CASSLASGLSTDTQYF; DNA: TGTGCCAGCAGCCTTGCCTCGGGACTAAGCACAGATACGCAGTATTTT
V: TRBV5-1; D: .; size: .; J: TRBJ2-7; CDR3: CASSLGGSNEQYF; DNA: TGCGCCAGCAGCTTGGGAGGTTCTAACGAGCAGTACTTC
V: TRBV7-2; D: .; size: .; J: TRBJ1-5; CDR3: CASSPRVEQPQHF; DNA: TGTGCCAGCAGCCCCAGGGTGGAACAGCCCCAGCATTTT
V: TRBV4-3; D: TRBD1; size: .; J: TRBJ2-1; CDR3: CASRSTGGNEQFF; DNA: TGCGCCAGCAGGAGTACAGGGGGAAATGAGCAGTTCTTC
V: TRBV19; D: TRBD1; size: .; J: TRBJ1-3; CDR3: CASTGFRDRGLNTIYF; DNA: TGTGCCAGTACGGGATTCCGGGACAGGGGGCTGAACACCATATATTTT
V: TRBV6-5; D: TRBD1; size: .; J: TRBJ1-5; CDR3: CASRTGPNQPQHF; DNA: TGTGCCAGCAGGACAGGGCCCAATCAGCCCCAGCATTTT
V: TRBV9; D: .; size: .; J: TRBJ2-6; CDR3: CASSGGPGSISGANVLTF; DNA: TGTGCCAGCAGCGGAGGCCCGGGGAGTATCTCTGGGGCCAACGTCCTGACTTTC
V: TRBV9; D: .; size: .; J: TRBJ2-7; CDR3: CASSVDQWERQYF; DNA: TGTGCCAGCAGCGTAGATCAGTGGGAGCGGCAGTACTTC
V: TRBV10-3; D: TRBD1; size: few; J: TRBJ1-4; CDR3: CAISEVGQGHNEKLFF; DNA: TGTGCCATCAGTGAAGTCGGACAGGGGCATAATGAAAAACTGTTTTTT
V: TRBV11-2; D: TRBD1; size: few; J: TRBJ2-5; CDR3: CASSFDREQETQYF; DNA: TGTGCCAGCAGCTTCGACAGGGAGCAGGAGACCCAGTACTTC
V: TRBV13; D: .; size: .; J: TRBJ2-1; CDR3: CASIPPGQGYNEQFF; DNA: TGTGCCAGCATCCCCCCCGGGCAGGGGTACAATGAGCAGTTCTTC
V: TRBV19; D: TRBD1; size: .; J: TRBJ1-1; CDR3: CASSIVTGEIRTEAFF; DNA: TGTGCCAGTAGTATAGTCACAGGGGAGATAAGGACTGAAGCTTTCTTT
V: TRBV28; D: TRBD2; size: .; J: TRBJ2-6; CDR3: CASSRPGRAGANVLTF; DNA: TGTGCCAGCAGCCGACCAGGGAGGGCTGGGGCCAACGTCCTGACTTTC
V: TRBV7-2; D: .; size: .; J: TRBJ2-3; CDR3: CASSLDGVLDTQYF; DNA: TGTGCCAGCAGCTTAGACGGGGTTTTAGATACGCAGTATTTT
V: TRBV5-5; D: TRBD1; size: .; J: TRBJ2-7; CDR3: CASSLGGTGGYEQYF; DNA: TGTGCCAGCAGCTTGGGAGGGACAGGAGGTTACGAGCAGTACTTC
V: TRBV7-9; D: TRBD1; size: .; J: TRBJ2-5; CDR3: CASAISPGQGTETQYF; DNA: TGTGCCAGCGCGATAAGCCCGGGACAGGGGACGGAGACCCAGTACTTC
V: TRBV27; D: .; size: .; J: TRBJ1-2; CDR3: CASTSWGERGYYGYTF; DNA: TGTGCCAGCACCTCCTGGGGAGAGCGAGGGTACTATGGCTACACCTTC
V: TRBV19; D: .; size: .; J: TRBJ1-2; CDR3: CASTPTGGAGGLYGYTF; DNA: TGTGCCAGTACTCCGACCGGGGGGGCAGGAGGACTCTATGGCTACACCTTC
V: TRBV15; D: .; size: .; J: TRBJ2-2; CDR3: CATSTGGPNTGELFF; DNA: TGTGCCACCAGCACCGGGGGGCCTAACACCGGGGAGCTGTTTTTT
V: TRBV5-1; D: .; size: .; J: TRBJ2-5; CDR3: CASSLGQFQETQYF; DNA: TGCGCCAGCAGCTTGGGACAATTCCAAGAGACCCAGTACTTC
V: TRBV5-1; D: .; size: .; J: TRBJ1-1; CDR3: CASREEGGGEAFF; DNA: TGCGCCAGCAGGGAGGAGGGGGGGGGAGAAGCTTTCTTT
V: TRBV11-3; D: TRBD1; size: once; J: TRBJ2-2; CDR3: CASSLGQGNGGELFF; DNA: TGTGCCAGCAGCTTGGGACAGGGTAATGGCGGGGAGCTGTTTTTT
V: TRBV9; D: .; size: few; J: TRBJ1-1; CDR3: CASSDWTATEAFF; DNA: TGTGCCAGCAGCGACTGGACAGCCACGGAAGCTTTCTTT
V: TRBV5-1; D: TRBD1; size: .; J: TRBJ1-1; CDR3: CASSSGQGLWTEAFF; DNA: TGCGCCAGCAGCTCCGGACAGGGTCTTTGGACTGAAGCTTTCTTT
V: TRBV6-1; D: TRBD1; size: .; J: TRBJ2-2; CDR3: CASMTGERTGELFF; DNA: TGTGCCAGCATGACAGGGGAGAGGACCGGGGAGCTGTTTTTT
V: TRBV5-5; D: .; size: few; J: TRBJ2-7; CDR3: CASSLAAGLGYEQYF; DNA: TGTGCCAGCAGCTTGGCGGCAGGGTTGGGCTACGAGCAGTACTTC
V: TRBV14; D: .; size: once; J: TRBJ2-3; CDR3: CASSQTTLRGGTDTQYF; DNA: TGTGCCAGCAGCCAAACCACACTCCGGGGAGGCACAGATACGCAGTATTTT
V: TRBV9; D: .; size: once; J: TRBJ2-1; CDR3: CASSVATRESEQFF; DNA: TGTGCCAGCAGCGTAGCAACTAGAGAAAGTGAGCAGTTCTTC
V: TRBV11-2; D: .; size: .; J: TRBJ1-1; CDR3: CASSRAGGARSLEAFF; DNA: TGTGCCAGCAGCCGAGCTGGAGGGGCCAGGAGTTTGGAAGCTTTCTTT
V: TRBV4-1; D: .; size: .; J: TRBJ2-4; CDR3: CASSQEGARSVENIQYF; DNA: TGCGCCAGCAGCCAAGAGGGTGCACGAAGCGTCGAAAACATTCAGTACTTC
V: TRBV7-9; D: TRBD1; size: .; J: TRBJ1-6; CDR3: CALGTDYNSPLHF; DNA: TGTGCCCTCGGGACAGATTACAATTCACCCCTCCACTTT
V: TRBV5-1; D: TRBD1; size: .; J: TRBJ1-3; CDR3: CASSMTGGQSSGNTIYF; DNA: TGCGCCAGCAGCATGACAGGGGGACAAAGCTCTGGAAACACCATATATTTT
V: TRBV5-8; D: .; size: .; J: TRBJ1-1; CDR3: CASSPSGWTEAFF; DNA: TGTGCCAGCAGCCCCTCAGGTTGGACTGAAGCTTTCTTT
V: TRBV7-8; D: .; size: .; J: TRBJ1-5; CDR3: CASSPTNQPQHF; DNA: TGTGCCAGCAGCCCGACAAATCAGCCCCAGCATTTT
V: TRBV7-3; D: TRBD1; size: few; J: TRBJ1-1; CDR3: CASSRYRGSEAFF; DNA: TGTGCCAGCAGTAGATACAGGGGGAGTGAAGCTTTCTTT
V: TRBV5-1; D: .; size: .; J: TRBJ2-7; CDR3: CASSLGTVSYEQYF; DNA: TGCGCCAGCAGCTTGGGAACAGTCTCCTACGAGCAGTACTTC
V: TRBV5-1; D: TRBD1; size: .; J: TRBJ1-1; CDR3: CASSRGDSDLAEAFF; DNA: TGCGCCAGCAGCAGGGGGGACAGTGATTTGGCGGAAGCTTTCTTT
V: TRBV23-1; D: .; size: .; J: TRBJ1-1; CDR3: CASSRRRERKTEAFF; DNA: TGCGCCAGCAGTCGACGGAGGGAGAGAAAGACTGAAGCTTTCTTT
V: TRBV6-1; D: .; size: .; J: TRBJ2-1; CDR3: CATWRIYEQFF; DNA: TGTGCCACCTGGAGGATTTATGAGCAGTTCTTC
V: TRBV18; D: .; size: once; J: TRBJ1-1; CDR3: CASSPGVPEAFF; DNA: TGTGCCAGCTCACCGGGCGTCCCTGAAGCTTTCTTT
V: TRBV20-1; D: .; size: .; J: TRBJ1-1; CDR3: CSATGGTEAFF; DNA: TGCAGTGCTACGGGTGGGACTGAAGCTTTCTTT
V: TRBV4-1; D: TRBD2; size: .; J: TRBJ2-5; CDR3: CASSQDPSGGAETQYF; DNA: TGCGCCAGCAGCCAAGATCCTAGCGGGGGGGCGGAGACCCAGTACTTC
V: TRBV27; D: .; size: .; J: TRBJ1-2; CDR3: CASSAYFGESRSGYTF; DNA: TGTGCCAGCAGTGCCTACTTCGGGGAGTCCAGGAGCGGCTACACCTTC
V: TRBV19; D: .; size: .; J: TRBJ2-3; CDR3: CASSPLRGSTDTQYF; DNA: TGTGCCAGTAGTCCCTTGAGGGGGAGCACAGATACGCAGTATTTT
V: TRBV30; D: .; size: .; J: TRBJ2-1; CDR3: CAWNSVGDKKYNEQFF; DNA: TGTGCCTGGAACTCGGTAGGGGACAAAAAATACAATGAGCAGTTCTTC
V: TRBV6-5; D: TRBD1; size: .; J: TRBJ1-2; CDR3: CASSYSTDRNGYTF; DNA: TGTGCCAGCAGTTACTCAACGGACAGGAATGGCTACACCTTC
V: TRBV6-1; D: TRBD2; size: .; J: TRBJ2-3; CDR3: CASTLSGGSPDTQYF; DNA: TGTGCCAGCACGCTCAGCGGGGGCTCCCCAGATACGCAGTATTTT
V: TRBV27; D: .; size: once; J: TRBJ2-5; CDR3: CASSFPRGTQYF; DNA: TGTGCCAGCAGTTTCCCCCGGGGGACCCAGTACTTC
V: TRBV4-1; D: .; size: .; J: TRBJ1-5; CDR3: CASSQGGLNQPQHF; DNA: TGCGCCAGCAGCCAAGGGGGCCTCAATCAGCCCCAGCATTTT
V: TRBV4-1; D: TRBD2; size: .; J: TRBJ2-2; CDR3: CASSQPPLRGASGGSGELFF; DNA: TGCGCCAGCAGCCAACCTCCCCTTAGGGGTGCTAGCGGGGGATCGGGGGAGCTGTTTTTT
V: TRBV5-1; D: .; size: .; J: TRBJ1-2; CDR3: CASSSDSLSGYTF; DNA: TGCGCCAGCAGTTCCGACAGCTTGAGTGGCTACACCTTC
V: TRBV5-1; D: .; size: .; J: TRBJ2-6; CDR3: CASSPPLSSGANVLTF; DNA: TGCGCCAGCAGCCCCCCGTTGAGCTCTGGGGCCAACGTCCTGACTTTC
V: TRBV18; D: TRBD1; size: .; J: TRBJ1-2; CDR3: CASSPQGAPGGYTF; DNA: TGTGCCAGCTCACCCCAGGGGGCGCCGGGTGGCTACACCTTC
V: TRBV19; D: .; size: .; J: TRBJ1-1; CDR3: CASSKAGGNTEAFF; DNA: TGTGCCAGTAGTAAGGCAGGAGGGAACACTGAAGCTTTCTTT
V: TRBV27; D: .; size: .; J: TRBJ2-7; CDR3: CASSRKEASYEQYF; DNA: TGTGCCAGCAGTAGGAAAGAGGCTTCCTACGAGCAGTACTTC
V: TRBV7-9; D: TRBD1; size: .; J: TRBJ1-3; CDR3: CASSSSGTGLTRGNTIYF; DNA: TGTGCCAGCAGCTCTTCCGGGACAGGGTTAACGAGGGGAAACACCATATATTTT
V: TRBV19; D: TRBD1; size: .; J: TRBJ1-5; CDR3: CASRTGTNQPQHF; DNA: TGTGCCAGCAGGACAGGAACCAATCAGCCCCAGCATTTT
V: TRBV2; D: .; size: .; J: TRBJ2-1; CDR3: CASTRTPSSYNEQFF; DNA: TGTGCCAGCACCAGGACACCGAGCTCCTACAATGAGCAGTTCTTC
V: TRBV7-2; D: TRBD1; size: .; J: TRBJ1-2; CDR3: CASSLALGQGGYTF; DNA: TGTGCCAGCAGCTTAGCCCTTGGACAGGGGGGCTACACCTTC